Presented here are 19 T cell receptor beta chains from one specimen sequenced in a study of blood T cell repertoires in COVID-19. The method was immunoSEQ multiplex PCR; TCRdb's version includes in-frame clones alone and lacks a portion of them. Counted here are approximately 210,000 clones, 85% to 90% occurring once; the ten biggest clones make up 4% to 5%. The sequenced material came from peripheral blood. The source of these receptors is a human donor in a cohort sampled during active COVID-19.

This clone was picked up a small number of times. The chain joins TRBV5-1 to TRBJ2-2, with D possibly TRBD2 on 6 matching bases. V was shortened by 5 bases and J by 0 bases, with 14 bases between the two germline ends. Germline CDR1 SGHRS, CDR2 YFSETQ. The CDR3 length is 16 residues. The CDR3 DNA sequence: TGCGCCAGCAGGCGGGAAGTGACACCGAACACCGGGGAGCTGTTTTTT. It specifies CASRREVTPNTGELFF.

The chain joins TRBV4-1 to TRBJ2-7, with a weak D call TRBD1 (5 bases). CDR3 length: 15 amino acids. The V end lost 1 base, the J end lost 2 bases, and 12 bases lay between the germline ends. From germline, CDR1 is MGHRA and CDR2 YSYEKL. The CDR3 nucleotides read TGCGCCAGCAGCCAAGTGGAAGGACAAACCTACGAGCAGTACTTC. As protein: CASSQVEGQTYEQYF.

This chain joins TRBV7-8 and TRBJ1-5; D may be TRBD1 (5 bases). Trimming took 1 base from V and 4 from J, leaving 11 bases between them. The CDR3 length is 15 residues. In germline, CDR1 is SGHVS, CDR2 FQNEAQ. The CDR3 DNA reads TGTGCCAGCAGCTTAGGGCAGGGTAGGAATCAGCCCCAGCATTTT. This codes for CASSLGQGRNQPQHF.

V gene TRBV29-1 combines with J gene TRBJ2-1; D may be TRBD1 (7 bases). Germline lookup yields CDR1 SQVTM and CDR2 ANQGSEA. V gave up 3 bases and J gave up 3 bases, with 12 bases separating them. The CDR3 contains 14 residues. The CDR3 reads CSVDPRGDYNEQFF. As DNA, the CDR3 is TGCAGCGTTGACCCCAGGGGGGACTACAATGAGCAGTTCTTC.

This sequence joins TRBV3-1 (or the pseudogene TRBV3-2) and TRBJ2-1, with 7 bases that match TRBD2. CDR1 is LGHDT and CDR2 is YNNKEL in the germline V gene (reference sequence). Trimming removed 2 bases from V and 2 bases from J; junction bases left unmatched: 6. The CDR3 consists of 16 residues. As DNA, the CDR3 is TGTGCCAGCAGCCAACTCCGGGACTATCCCTACAATGAGCAGTTCTTC. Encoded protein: CASSQLRDYPYNEQFF.

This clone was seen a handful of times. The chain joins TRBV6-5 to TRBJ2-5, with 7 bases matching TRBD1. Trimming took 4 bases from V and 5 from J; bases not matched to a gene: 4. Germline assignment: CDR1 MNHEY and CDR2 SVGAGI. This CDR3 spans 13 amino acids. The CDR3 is CASSSETGETQYF. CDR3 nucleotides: TGTGCCAGCAGTTCCGAGACAGGGGAGACCCAGTACTTC.

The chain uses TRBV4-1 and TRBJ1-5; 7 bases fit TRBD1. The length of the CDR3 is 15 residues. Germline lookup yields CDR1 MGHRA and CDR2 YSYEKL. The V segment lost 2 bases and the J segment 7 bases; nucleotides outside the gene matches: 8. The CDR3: CASSQNSDRVQPQHF. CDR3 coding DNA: TGCGCCAGCAGCCAAAACTCCGACAGGGTGCAGCCCCAGCATTTT.

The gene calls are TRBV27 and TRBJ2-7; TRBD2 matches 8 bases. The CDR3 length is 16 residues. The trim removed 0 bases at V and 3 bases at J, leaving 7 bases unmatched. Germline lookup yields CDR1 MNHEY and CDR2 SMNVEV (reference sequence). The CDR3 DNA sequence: TGTGCCAGCAGTTTATCACCCGTAGCGGGACTCTACGAGCAGTACTTC. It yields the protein CASSLSPVAGLYEQYF.

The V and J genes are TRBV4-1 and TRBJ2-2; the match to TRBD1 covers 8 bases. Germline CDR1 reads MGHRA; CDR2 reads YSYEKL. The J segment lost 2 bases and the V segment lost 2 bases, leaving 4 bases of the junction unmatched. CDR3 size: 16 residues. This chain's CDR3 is CASSQPGGENTGELFF. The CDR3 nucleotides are TGCGCCAGCAGCCAACCAGGGGGCGAAAACACCGGGGAGCTGTTTTTT.

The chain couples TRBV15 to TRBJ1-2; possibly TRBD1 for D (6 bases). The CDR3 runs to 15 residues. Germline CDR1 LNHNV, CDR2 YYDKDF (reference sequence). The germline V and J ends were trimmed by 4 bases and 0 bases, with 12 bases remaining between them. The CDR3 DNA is TGTGCCACCAGCACCCAAAGACAGGCTAACTATGGCTACACCTTC. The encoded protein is CATSTQRQANYGYTF.

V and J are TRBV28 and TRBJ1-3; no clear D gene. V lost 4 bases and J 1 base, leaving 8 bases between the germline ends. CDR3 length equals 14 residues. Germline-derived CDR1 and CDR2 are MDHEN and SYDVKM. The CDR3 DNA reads TGTGCCAGCAGTTCCCATTTTTCTGGAAACACCATATATTTT. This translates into CASSSHFSGNTIYF.

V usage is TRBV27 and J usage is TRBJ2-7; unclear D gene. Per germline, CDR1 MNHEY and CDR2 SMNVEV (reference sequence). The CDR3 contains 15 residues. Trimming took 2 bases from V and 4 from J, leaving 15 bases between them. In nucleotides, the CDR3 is TGTGCCAGCAGTTTAGCTTGGTCCCAACAGTACGAGCAGTACTTC. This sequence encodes CASSLAWSQQYEQYF.

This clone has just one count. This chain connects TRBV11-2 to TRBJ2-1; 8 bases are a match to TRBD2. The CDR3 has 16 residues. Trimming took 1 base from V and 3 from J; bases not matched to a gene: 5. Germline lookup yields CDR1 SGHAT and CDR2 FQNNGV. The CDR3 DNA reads TGTGCCAGCAGCTTAGCCAGCGGGAGTGTCTACAATGAGCAGTTCTTC. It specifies CASSLASGSVYNEQFF.

DNA of the CDR3: TGTGCCAGCTCACCTTTCCAAAACAGGGGAGAGGAGCAGTACTTC. Translating it yields CASSPFQNRGEEQYF. The chain is built from TRBV18 and TRBJ2-7; 7 bases align to TRBD1. Germline V gene data show CDR1 as KGHSH and CDR2 as LQKENI. J lost 7 bases, V lost 3 bases, and 12 bases had no gene match. The CDR3 length is 15 residues.

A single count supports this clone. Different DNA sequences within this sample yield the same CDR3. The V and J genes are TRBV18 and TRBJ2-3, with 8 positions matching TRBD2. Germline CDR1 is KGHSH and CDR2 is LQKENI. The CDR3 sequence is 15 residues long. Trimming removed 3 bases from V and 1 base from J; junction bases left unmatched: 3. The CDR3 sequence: CASSPPGLGTDTQYF. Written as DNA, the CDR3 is TGTGCCAGCTCACCGCCGGGACTAGGCACAGATACGCAGTATTTT.

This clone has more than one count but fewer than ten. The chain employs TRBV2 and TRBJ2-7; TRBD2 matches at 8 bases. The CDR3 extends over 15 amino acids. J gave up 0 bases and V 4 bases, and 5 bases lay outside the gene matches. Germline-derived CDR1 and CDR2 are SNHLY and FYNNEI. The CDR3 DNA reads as TGTGCCAGCAGTGGAAGCGGGGGCAGCTCCTACGAGCAGTACTTC. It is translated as CASSGSGGSSYEQYF.

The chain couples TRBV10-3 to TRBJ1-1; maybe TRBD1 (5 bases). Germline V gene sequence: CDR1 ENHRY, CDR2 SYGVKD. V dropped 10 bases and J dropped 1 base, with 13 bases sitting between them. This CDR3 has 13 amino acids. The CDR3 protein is CATTQQGNTEAFF. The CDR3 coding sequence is TGTGCCACCACCCAGCAGGGGAACACTGAAGCTTTCTTT.

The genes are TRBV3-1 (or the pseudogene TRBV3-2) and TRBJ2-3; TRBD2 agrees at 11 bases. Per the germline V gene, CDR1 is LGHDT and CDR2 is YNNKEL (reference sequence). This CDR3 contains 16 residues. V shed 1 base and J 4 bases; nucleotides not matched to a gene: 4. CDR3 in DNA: TGTGCCAGCAGCCAAGTGGGGACTAGCGGATCAGATACGCAGTATTTT. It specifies CASSQVGTSGSDTQYF.

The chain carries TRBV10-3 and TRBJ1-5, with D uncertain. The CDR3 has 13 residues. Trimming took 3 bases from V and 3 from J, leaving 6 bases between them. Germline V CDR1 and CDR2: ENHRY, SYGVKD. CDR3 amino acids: CAISDMANQPQHF. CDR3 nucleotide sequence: TGTGCCATCAGTGATATGGCCAATCAGCCCCAGCATTTT.